This TCR beta chain was sequenced for a study of identical twins. Each donor (without exception) was a healthy Caucasian. CDR3 length: 16 amino acids. Germline assignment: CDR1 SNHLY and CDR2 FYNNEI. The ends lost 5 bases at V and 2 bases at J; junction bases unmatched: 10. A universal primer site was added by template switching, and unique molecular identifiers were carried by the cDNA. From the 5' RACE reads, TCRdb called clonotypes with MiXCR, one entry per CDR3 protein. The sample carries about 530,000 distinct CDR3 sequences, 20% to 25% recorded once. This clonotype has more than one count but fewer than ten. These data were also reused for a study on yellow fever vaccine responses in identical twins.

The sequenced sample consisted of CD4+ T cells sorted from blood. This TCR was recovered from a woman aged 18 to 35 in good health. This chain links TRBV2 with TRBJ2-3; TRBD2 matches at 7 bases. The CDR3 DNA reads as TGTGCCAGCAGTCAAAGGGAGGGTTCCTACACAGATACGCAGTATTTT. Its protein product is CASSQREGSYTDTQYF.